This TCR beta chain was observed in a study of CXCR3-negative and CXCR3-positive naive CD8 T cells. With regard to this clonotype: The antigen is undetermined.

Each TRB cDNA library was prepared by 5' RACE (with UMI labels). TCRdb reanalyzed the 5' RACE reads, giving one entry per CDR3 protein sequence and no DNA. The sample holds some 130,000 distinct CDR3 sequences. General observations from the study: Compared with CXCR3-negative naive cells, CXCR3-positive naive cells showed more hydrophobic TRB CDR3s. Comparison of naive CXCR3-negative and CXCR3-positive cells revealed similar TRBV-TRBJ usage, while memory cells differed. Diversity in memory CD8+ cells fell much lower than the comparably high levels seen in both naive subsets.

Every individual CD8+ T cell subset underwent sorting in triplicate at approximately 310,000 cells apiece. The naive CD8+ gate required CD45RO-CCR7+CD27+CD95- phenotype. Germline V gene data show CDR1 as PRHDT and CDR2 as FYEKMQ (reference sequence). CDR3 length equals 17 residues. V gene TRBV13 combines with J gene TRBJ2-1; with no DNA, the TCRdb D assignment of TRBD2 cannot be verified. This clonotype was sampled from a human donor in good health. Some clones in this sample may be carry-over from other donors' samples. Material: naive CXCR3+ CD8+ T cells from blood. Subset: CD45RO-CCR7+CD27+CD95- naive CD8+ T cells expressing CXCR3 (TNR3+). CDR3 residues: CASSPTRTSGGYNEQFF.